This T cell receptor (beta chain) derives from a study of blood T cells in healthy people across ages. A sample-barcoded 5' primer and a J-beta primer mix were used in a second PCR of roughly 7 to 11 cycles. Each cDNA molecule was tagged by a template-switch adaptor that had 12 random nucleotides. Each CDR3 protein is one row after TCRdb ran MiXCR on the 5' RACE reads. Here the sample spans over 700,000 distinct CDR3 sequences, roughly 50% being singletons. This clonotype was counted a few times. CDR1 and CDR2 from the germline V gene are KGHDR and SFDVKD. V was shortened by 2 bases and J by 4 bases, with 7 bases between the two germline ends. The CDR3 is made up of 13 amino acids. Donation came from healthy Caucasian individuals in Russia who were aged roughly 6 to 95.

The gene calls are TRBV24-1 and TRBJ2-5; D not certain. Input material: blood. The receptor's source is a man aged 80 or over in good health. The CDR3 nucleotides read TGTGCCACCAGTGATTCTAGGATAGAGACCCAGTACTTC. Residues: CATSDSRIETQYF.